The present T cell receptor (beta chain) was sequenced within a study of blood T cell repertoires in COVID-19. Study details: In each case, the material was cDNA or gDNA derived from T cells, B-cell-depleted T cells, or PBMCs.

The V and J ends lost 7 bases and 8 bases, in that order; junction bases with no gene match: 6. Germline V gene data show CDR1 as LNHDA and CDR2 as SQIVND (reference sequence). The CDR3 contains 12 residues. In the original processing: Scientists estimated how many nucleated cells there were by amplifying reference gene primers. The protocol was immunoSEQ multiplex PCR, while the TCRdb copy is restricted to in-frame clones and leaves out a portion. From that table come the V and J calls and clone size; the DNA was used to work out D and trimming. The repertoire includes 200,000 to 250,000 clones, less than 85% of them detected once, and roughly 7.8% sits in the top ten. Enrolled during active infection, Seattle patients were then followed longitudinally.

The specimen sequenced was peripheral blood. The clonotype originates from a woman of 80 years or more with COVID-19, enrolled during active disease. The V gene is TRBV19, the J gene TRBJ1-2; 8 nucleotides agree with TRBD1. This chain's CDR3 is CASIAQGGGYTF. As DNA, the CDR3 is TGTGCCAGTATCGCACAGGGGGGCGGCTACACCTTC.